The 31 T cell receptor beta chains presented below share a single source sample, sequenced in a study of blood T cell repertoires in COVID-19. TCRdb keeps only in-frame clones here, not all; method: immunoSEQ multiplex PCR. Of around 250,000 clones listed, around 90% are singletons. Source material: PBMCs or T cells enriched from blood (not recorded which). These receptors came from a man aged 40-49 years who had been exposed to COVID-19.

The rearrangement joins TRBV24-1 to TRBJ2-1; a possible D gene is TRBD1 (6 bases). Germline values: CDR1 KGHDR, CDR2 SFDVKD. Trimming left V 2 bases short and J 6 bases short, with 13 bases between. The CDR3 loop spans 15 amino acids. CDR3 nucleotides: TGTGCCACCAGTGATTCGCCGGGACATCGCAATGAGCAGTTCTTC. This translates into CATSDSPGHRNEQFF.

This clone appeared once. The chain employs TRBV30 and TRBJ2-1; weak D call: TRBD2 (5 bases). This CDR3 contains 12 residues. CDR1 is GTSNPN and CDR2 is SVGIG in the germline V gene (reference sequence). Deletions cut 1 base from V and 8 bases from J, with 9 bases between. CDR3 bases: TGTGCCTGGAGTGCGGGAAGCGATGAGCAGTTCTTC. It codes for CAWSAGSDEQFF.

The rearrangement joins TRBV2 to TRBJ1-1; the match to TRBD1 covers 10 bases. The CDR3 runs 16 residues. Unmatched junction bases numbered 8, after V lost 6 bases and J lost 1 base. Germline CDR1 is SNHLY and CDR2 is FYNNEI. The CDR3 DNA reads TGTGCCAGCAGAGGCGTTAGACAGGGGGCGAACACTGAAGCTTTCTTT. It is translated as CASRGVRQGANTEAFF.

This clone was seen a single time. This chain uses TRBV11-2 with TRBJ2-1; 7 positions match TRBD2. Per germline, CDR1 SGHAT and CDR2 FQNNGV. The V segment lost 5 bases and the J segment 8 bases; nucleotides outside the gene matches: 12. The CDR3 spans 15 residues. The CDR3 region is CASSPGLQRWDEQFF. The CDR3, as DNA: TGTGCCAGCAGCCCGGGACTACAGAGGTGGGATGAGCAGTTCTTC. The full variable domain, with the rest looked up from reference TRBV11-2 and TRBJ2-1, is EAGVAQSPRYKIIEKRQSVAFWCNPISGHATLYWYQQILGQGPKLLIQFQNNGVVDDSQLPKDRFSAERLKGVDSTLKIQPAKLEDSAVYLCASSPGLQRWDEQFFGPGTRLTVL.

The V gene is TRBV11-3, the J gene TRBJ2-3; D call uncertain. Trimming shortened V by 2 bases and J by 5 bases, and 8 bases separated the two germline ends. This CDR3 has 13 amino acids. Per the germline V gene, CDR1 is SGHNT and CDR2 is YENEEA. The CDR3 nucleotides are TGTGCCAGCAGCTTAATGAGTAAAGATACGCAGTATTTT. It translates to CASSLMSKDTQYF.

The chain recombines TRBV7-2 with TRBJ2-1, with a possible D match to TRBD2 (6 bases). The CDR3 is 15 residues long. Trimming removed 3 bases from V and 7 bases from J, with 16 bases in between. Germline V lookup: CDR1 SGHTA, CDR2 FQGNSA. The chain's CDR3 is CASSFSRTGGNEQFF. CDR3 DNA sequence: TGTGCCAGCAGCTTTTCTAGGACTGGGGGGAATGAGCAGTTCTTC. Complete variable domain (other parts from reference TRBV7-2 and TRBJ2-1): GAGVSQSPSNKVTEKGKDVELRCDPISGHTALYWYRQSLGQGLEFLIYFQGNSAPDKSGLPSDRFSAERTGGSVSTLTIQRTQQEDSAVYLCASSFSRTGGNEQFFGPGTRLTVL.

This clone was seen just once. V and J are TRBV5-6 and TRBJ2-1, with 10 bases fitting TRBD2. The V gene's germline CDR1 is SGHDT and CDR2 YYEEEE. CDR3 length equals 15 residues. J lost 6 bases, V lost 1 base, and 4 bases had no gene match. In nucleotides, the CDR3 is TGTGCCAGCAGCTTGCCTAGCGGGAGTAGCAATGAGCAGTTCTTC. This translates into CASSLPSGSSNEQFF.

The CDR3 reads CASSPDRGTLGYTF. For the CDR3, the DNA is TGTGCCAGCAGTCCCGACAGGGGCACTTTAGGCTACACCTTC. The rearrangement links TRBV28 to TRBJ1-2; 8 bases agree with TRBD1. The germline V gene encodes CDR1 MDHEN and CDR2 SYDVKM. This CDR3 comprises 14 residues. Trimming cost V 5 bases and J 8 bases; bases outside gene matches: 10.

Here the CDR3 reads CASSLDRGKYGYTF. The CDR3 DNA follows: TGTGCCAGCAGCTTGGACAGGGGGAAATATGGCTACACCTTC. J is TRBJ1-2 and V is TRBV7-2, with 10 bases matching TRBD1. The CDR3 loop spans 14 amino acids. Germline V CDR1 and CDR2: SGHTA, FQGNSA. V shed 3 bases and J 5 bases; nucleotides not matched to a gene: 3.

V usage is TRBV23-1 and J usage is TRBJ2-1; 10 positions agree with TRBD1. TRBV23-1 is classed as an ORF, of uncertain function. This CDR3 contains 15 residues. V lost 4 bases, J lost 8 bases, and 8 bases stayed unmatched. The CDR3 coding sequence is TGCGCCAGCAGTCCGTCCGAAGGACAGGGGGATGAGCAGTTCTTC. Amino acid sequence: CASSPSEGQGDEQFF.

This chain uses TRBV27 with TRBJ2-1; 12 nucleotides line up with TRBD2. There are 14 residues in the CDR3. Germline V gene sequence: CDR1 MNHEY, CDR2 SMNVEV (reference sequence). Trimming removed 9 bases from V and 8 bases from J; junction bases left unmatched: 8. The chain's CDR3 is CARKPGLAGDEQFF. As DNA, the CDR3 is TGTGCCAGAAAGCCGGGACTAGCGGGCGATGAGCAGTTCTTC.

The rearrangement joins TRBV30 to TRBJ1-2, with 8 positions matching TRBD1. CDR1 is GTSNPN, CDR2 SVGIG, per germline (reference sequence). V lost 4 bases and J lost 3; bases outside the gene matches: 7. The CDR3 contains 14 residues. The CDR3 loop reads CAWISAGGYYGYTF. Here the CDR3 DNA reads TGTGCCTGGATCTCGGCAGGGGGCTACTATGGCTACACCTTC.

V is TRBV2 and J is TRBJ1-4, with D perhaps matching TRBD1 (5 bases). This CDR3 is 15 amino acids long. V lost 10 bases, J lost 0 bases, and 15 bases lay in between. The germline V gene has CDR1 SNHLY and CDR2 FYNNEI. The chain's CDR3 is CATNGQGSTNEKLFF. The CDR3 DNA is TGTGCCACCAATGGGCAGGGTTCAACTAATGAAAAACTGTTTTTT. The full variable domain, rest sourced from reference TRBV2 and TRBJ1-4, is EPEVTQTPSHQVTQMGQEVILRCVPISNHLYFYWYRQILGQKVEFLVSFYNNEISEKSEIFDDQFSVERPDGSNFTLKIRSTKLEDSAMYFCATNGQGSTNEKLFFGSGTQLSVL.

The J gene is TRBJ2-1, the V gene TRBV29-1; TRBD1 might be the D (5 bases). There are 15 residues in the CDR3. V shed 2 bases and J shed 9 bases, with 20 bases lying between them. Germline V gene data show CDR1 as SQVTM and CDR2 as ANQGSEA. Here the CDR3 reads CSVERAVIKGSEQFF. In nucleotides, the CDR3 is TGCAGCGTTGAACGGGCCGTTATTAAGGGGTCTGAGCAGTTCTTC.

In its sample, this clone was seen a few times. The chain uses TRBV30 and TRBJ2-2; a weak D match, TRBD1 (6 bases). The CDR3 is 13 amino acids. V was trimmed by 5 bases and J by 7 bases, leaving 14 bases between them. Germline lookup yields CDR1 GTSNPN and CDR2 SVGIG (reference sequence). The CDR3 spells CAWGVQGGGELFF. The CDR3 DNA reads TGTGCCTGGGGGGTACAGGGCGGCGGGGAGCTGTTTTTT.

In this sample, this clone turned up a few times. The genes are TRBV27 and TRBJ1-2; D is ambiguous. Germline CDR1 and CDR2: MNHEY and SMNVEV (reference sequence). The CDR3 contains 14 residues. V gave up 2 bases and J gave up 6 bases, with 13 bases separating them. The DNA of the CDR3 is TGTGCCAGCAGTTTAGAGAGATCCACCGATGGCTACACCTTC. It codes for CASSLERSTDGYTF.

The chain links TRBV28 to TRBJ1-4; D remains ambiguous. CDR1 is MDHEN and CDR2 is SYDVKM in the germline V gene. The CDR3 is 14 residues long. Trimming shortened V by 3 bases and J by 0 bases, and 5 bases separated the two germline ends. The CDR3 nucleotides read TGTGCCAGCAGTTTTTCTGCAACTAATGAAAAACTGTTTTTT. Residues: CASSFSATNEKLFF.

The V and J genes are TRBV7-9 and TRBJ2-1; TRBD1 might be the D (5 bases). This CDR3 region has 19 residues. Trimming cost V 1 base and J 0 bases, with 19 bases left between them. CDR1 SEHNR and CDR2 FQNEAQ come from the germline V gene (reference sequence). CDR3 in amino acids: CASSLGGLKGSGSYNEQFF. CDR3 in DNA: TGTGCCAGCAGCTTAGGGGGATTAAAGGGGTCGGGCTCCTACAATGAGCAGTTCTTC.

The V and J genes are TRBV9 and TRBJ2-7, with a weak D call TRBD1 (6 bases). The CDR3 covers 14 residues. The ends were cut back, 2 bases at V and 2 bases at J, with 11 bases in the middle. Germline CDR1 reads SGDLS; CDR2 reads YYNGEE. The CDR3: CASSVRTEPYEQYF. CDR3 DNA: TGTGCCAGCAGCGTTCGGACAGAGCCCTACGAGCAGTACTTC.

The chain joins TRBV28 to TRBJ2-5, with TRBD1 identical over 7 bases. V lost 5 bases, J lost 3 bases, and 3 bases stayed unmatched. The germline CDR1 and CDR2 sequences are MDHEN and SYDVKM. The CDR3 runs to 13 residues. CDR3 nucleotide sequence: TGTGCCAGCAGTCAGGGACAGAAAGAGACCCAGTACTTC. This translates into CASSQGQKETQYF.

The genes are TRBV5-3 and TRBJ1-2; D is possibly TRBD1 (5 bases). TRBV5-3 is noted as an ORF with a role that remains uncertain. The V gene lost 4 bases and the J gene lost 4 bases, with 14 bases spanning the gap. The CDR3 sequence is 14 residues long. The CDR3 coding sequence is TGTGCCAGAAGCGGTTTCGGGGGAATCTATGGCTACACCTTC. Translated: CARSGFGGIYGYTF.

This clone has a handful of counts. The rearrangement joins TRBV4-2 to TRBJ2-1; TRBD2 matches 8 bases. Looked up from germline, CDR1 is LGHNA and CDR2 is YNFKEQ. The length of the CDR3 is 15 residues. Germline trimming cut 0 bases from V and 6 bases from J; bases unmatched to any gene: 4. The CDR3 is CASSQDKTSVNEQFF. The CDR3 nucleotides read TGTGCCAGCAGCCAAGATAAGACTAGCGTCAATGAGCAGTTCTTC.

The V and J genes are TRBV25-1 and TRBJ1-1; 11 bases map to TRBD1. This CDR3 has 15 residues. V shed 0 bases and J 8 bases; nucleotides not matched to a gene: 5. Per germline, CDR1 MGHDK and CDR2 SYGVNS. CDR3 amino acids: CASSEYGTGGAEAFF. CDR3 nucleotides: TGTGCCAGCAGTGAATATGGGACAGGGGGGGCCGAAGCTTTCTTT.

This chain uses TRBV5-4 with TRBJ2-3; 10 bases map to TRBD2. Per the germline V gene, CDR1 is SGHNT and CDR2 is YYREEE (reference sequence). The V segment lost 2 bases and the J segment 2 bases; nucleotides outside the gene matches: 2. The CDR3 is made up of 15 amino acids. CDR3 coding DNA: TGTGCCAGCAGCTTAAGCGGGAGGGCCACAGATACGCAGTATTTT. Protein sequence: CASSLSGRATDTQYF. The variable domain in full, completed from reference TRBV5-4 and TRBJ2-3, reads ETGVTQSPTHLIKTRGQQVTLRCSSQSGHNTVSWYQQALGQGPQFIFQYYREEENGRGNFPPRFSGLQFPNYSSELNVNALELDDSALYLCASSLSGRATDTQYFGPGTRLTVL.

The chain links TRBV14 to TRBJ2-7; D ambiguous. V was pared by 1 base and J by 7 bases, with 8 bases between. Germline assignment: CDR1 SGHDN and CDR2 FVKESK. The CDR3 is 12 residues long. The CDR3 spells CASSQVASEQYF. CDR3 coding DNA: TGTGCCAGCAGCCAAGTTGCTAGTGAGCAGTACTTC. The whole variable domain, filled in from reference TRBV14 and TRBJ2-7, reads EAGVTQFPSHSVIEKGQTVTLRCDPISGHDNLYWYRRVMGKEIKFLLHFVKESKQDESGMPNNRFLAERTGGTYSTLKVQPAELEDSGVYFCASSQVASEQYFGPGTRLTVT.

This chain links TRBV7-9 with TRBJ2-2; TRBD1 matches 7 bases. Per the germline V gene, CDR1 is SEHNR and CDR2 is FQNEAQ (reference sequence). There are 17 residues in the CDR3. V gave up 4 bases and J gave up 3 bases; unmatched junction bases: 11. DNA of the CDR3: TGTGCCAGCAGCTCCCCCGGTCGGCAGGGGGACACCGGGGAGCTGTTTTTT. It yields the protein CASSSPGRQGDTGELFF. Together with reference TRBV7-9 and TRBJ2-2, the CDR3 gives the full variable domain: DTGVSQNPRHKITKRGQNVTFRCDPISEHNRLYWYRQTLGQGPEFLTYFQNEAQLEKSRLLSDRFSAERPKGSFSTLEIQRTEQGDSAMYLCASSSPGRQGDTGELFFGEGSRLTVL.

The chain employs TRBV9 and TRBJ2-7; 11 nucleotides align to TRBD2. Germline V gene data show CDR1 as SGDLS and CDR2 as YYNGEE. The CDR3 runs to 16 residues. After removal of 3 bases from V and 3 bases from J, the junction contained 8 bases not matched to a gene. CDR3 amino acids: CASSGNVAGGSYEQYF. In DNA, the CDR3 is TGTGCCAGCAGCGGAAATGTAGCGGGAGGGAGCTACGAGCAGTACTTC. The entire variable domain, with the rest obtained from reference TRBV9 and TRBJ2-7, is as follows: DSGVTQTPKHLITATGQRVTLRCSPRSGDLSVYWYQQSLDQGLQFLIQYYNGEERAKGNILERFSAQQFPDLHSELNLSSLELGDSALYFCASSGNVAGGSYEQYFGPGTRLTVT.

CDR3 sequence (DNA): TGTGCCAGTTCTGCACGGAGAGGTAACTATGGCTACACCTTC. Translating gives CASSARRGNYGYTF. The chain combines TRBV2 with TRBJ1-2, with D uncertain. V lost 9 bases, J lost 1 base, and 15 bases lay in between. The CDR3 is made up of 14 amino acids. Germline V CDR1 and CDR2: SNHLY, FYNNEI.

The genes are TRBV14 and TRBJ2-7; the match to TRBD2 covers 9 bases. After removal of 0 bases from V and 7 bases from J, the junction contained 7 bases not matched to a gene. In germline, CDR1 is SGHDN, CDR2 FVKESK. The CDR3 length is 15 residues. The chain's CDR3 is CASSQEIAGEGEQYF. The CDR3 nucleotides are TGTGCCAGCAGCCAAGAAATAGCGGGAGAGGGGGAGCAGTACTTC.

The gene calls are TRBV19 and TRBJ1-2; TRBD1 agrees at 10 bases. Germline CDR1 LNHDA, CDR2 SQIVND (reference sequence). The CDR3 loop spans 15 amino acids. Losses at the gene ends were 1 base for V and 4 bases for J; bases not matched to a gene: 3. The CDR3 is CASSIGQGASYGYTF. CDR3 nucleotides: TGTGCCAGTAGTATAGGACAGGGGGCTTCCTATGGCTACACCTTC. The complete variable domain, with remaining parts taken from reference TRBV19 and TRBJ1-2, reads DGGITQSPKYLFRKEGQNVTLSCEQNLNHDAMYWYRQDPGQGLRLIYYSQIVNDFQKGDIAEGYSVSREKKESFPLTVTSAQKNPTAFYLCASSIGQGASYGYTFGSGTRLTVV.

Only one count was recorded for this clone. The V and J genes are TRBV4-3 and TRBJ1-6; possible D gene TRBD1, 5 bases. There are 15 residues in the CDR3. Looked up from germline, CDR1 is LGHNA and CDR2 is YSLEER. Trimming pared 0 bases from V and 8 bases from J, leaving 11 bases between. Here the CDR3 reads CASSQESGFDSPLHF. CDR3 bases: TGCGCCAGCAGCCAAGAATCAGGGTTTGATTCACCCCTCCACTTT.